This T cell receptor (beta chain) was profiled in a study of T-cell memory formation after mild COVID-19. Using its own MiXCR run on the 5' RACE reads, TCRdb lists one record per CDR3 protein. The profile shows roughly 130,000 distinct CDR3 sequences, roughly 15% of them singletons. In germline, CDR1 is SGHVS, CDR2 FQNEAQ. The CDR3 is made up of 19 amino acids. V shed 1 base, J shed 0 bases, and the junction held 11 bases outside the gene matches. The clonotype comes from an adult woman who had mild COVID-19 (a few samples of this study predate the infection). Cell type and time point are not known. The sequencing sample was made of PBMCs or a T cell subset sorted from them (not recorded which). The rearrangement uses TRBV7-8 and TRBJ1-5; TRBD1 aligns across 8 bases. The CDR3 DNA reads TGTGCCAGCAGCTTAGGGGACAGGTTCCTAAATTATAGCAATCAGCCCCAGCATTTT. This codes for CASSLGDRFLNYSNQPQHF.